The 6 T cell receptor beta chains listed next were all sequenced from one sample in a study of T-cell reconstitution after alpha-beta-depleted transplantation in children. Unique molecular identifiers tagged the TCRbeta library. TCRdb reprocessed the PCR reads via MiXCR and lists one record per CDR3 protein. The sample shows around 480,000 distinct CDR3 sequences, about 30% of them seen only once. The sample in question was PBMCs from the stem cell graft donor, obtained from the stem cell graft. These receptors all stem from a human donor who donated a stem cell graft to a child with aplastic anemia.

This clonotype was observed a few times. The chain uses TRBV3-1 and TRBJ1-2; no clear D. The CDR3 has 11 residues. V lost 5 bases and J lost 4, with 5 bases in between. Germline loops: CDR1 LGHDT, CDR2 YNNKEL (reference sequence). CDR3 protein: CASSGAYGYTF. Written as DNA, the CDR3 is TGTGCCAGCAGCGGTGCCTATGGCTACACCTTC.

This clonotype was observed a few times. The V call is TRBV7-2, the J call TRBJ2-7; 9 bases are shared with TRBD2. Per the germline V gene, CDR1 is SGHTA and CDR2 is FQGNSA. CDR3 length: 15 residues. V dropped 4 bases and J dropped 1; count of bases not matched to a gene: 5. The CDR3 coding sequence is TGTGCCAGCAGCTCCTCTAGCGGGATGTCCTACGAGCAGTACTTC. This encodes CASSSSSGMSYEQYF.

This clonotype was detected a few times. The CDR3 loop is CASSGQGRSYEQYF. CDR3 DNA: TGTGCCAGCAGTGGACAGGGGCGCTCCTACGAGCAGTACTTC. This rearrangement joins TRBV28 to TRBJ2-7, with 9 positions matching TRBD1. The length of the CDR3 is 14 residues. CDR1 and CDR2 (germline): MDHEN, SYDVKM. Losses at the gene ends were 5 bases for V and 0 bases for J; bases not matched to a gene: 2.

This clonotype is medium-sized (0.01 to 0.1%) by share. The V call is TRBV5-1, the J call TRBJ2-1; the match to TRBD2 covers 8 bases. Germline V gives CDR1 SGHRS, CDR2 YFSETQ. J lost 4 bases, V lost 0 bases, and 3 bases had no gene match. This CDR3 has 15 amino acids. The CDR3 DNA is TGCGCCAGCAGCTTGGTAGCGGGACCATACAATGAGCAGTTCTTC. Protein: CASSLVAGPYNEQFF.

The chain links TRBV20-1 to TRBJ2-2; no definite D call. The V and J ends lost 3 bases and 5 bases respectively, with 7 bases between them. This CDR3 has 12 residues. CDR1 is DFQATT, CDR2 SNEGSKA, per germline (reference sequence). The CDR3 DNA is TGCAGTGCTAGGGGTGCAACCGGGGAGCTGTTTTTT. Protein sequence: CSARGATGELFF.

The chain links TRBV6-5 to TRBJ2-3; D is possibly TRBD1 (7 bases). Trimming removed 4 bases at V and 4 bases at J, with 18 bases between. From germline, CDR1 is MNHEY and CDR2 SVGAGI. The CDR3 is 16 amino acids. The DNA of the CDR3 is TGTGCCAGCAGTTCCACAGGGGCAGGGAGGTCAGATACGCAGTATTTT. Amino acids: CASSSTGAGRSDTQYF.